These T cell receptor beta chains were read from a single sample in a study of T cells in Graves' hyperthyroidism and ophthalmopathy. One entry per CDR3 protein results from TCRdb running MiXCR on the multiplex PCR reads. Of about 550,000 distinct CDR3 sequences in the sample, less than 25% were seen once. What was sequenced was blood. The receptor set was obtained from a man younger than 35 with Graves' hyperthyroidism. Both conserved end residues are part of each CDR3. Fields, in order: V gene, J gene, CDR3 protein.

V: TRBV6-1
J: TRBJ2-7
CDR3: CASSLGGKQYF

V: TRBV28
J: TRBJ2-2
CDR3: CASSPQDRGFPGELFF

V: TRBV19
J: TRBJ1-5
CDR3: CASIDREYSNQPQHF

V: TRBV15
J: TRBJ1-1
CDR3: CATSTSTLANTEAFF

V: TRBV6-2/TRBV6-3
J: TRBJ2-2
CDR3: CASSRTPAYFGGELFF

V: TRBV19
J: TRBJ1-1
CDR3: CASSKTGGGARNTEAFF

V: TRBV11-1
J: TRBJ2-2
CDR3: CASSQLAGGQNTGELFF

V: TRBV2
J: TRBJ2-7
CDR3: CASRQGASSYEQYF

V: TRBV6-5
J: TRBJ1-6
CDR3: CASSYGYNSPLHF

V: TRBV11-3
J: TRBJ1-1
CDR3: CASSRGQYTEAFF

V: TRBV19
J: TRBJ1-2
CDR3: CASSTPGTGLNDGYTF